The sequence of this TCR beta chain was determined in a study of cytomegalovirus exposure and HLA in healthy donors. CDR1 and CDR2 (germline): SGHAT, FQNNGV. V gave up 1 base and J gave up 1 base, with 7 bases separating them. The CDR3 runs 14 residues. Turning to this clone: The antigen remains unidentified.

Study-level points and caveats: Beyond CMV serostatus, there was no information to go on about immune exposure. When a later analysis was performed, an Asian-associated ancestry cluster reportedly had fewer N-insertions than the approximately 700-donor mean.

PCR amplification relied on 60 Vbeta primers (plus 13 Jbeta primers). Profiling relied on immunoSEQ multiplex PCR, and the TCRdb table lists in-frame clones only, not all of them. The data contain over 100,000 clones, 69% of them singletons. This receptor was taken from a woman in her seventies in good health and CMV-seropositive. This chain links TRBV11-2 with TRBJ2-5, with no clear D. Sequenced input: PBMCs. The DNA for the CDR3 is TGTGCCAGCAGCTTAGGACTGCTCCAAGAGACCCAGTACTTC. Amino acids: CASSLGLLQETQYF.